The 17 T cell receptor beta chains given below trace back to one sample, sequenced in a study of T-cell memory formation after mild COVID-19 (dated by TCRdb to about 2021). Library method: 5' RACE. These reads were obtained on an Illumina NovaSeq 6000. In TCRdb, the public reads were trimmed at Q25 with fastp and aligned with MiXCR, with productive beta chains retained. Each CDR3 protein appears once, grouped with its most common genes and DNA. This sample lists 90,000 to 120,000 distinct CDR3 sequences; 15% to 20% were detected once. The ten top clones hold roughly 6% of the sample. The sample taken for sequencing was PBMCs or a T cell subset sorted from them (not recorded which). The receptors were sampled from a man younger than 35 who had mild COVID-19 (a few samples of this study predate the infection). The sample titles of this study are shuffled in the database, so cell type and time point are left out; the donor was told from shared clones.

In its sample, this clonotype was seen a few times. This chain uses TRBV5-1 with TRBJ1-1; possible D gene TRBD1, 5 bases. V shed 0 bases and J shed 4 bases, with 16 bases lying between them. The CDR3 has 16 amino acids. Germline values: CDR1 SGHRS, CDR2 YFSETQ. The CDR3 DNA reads TGCGCCAGCAGCTTGGGGGGCCAGTGGCTGGGCACTGAAGCTTTCTTT. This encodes CASSLGGQWLGTEAFF.

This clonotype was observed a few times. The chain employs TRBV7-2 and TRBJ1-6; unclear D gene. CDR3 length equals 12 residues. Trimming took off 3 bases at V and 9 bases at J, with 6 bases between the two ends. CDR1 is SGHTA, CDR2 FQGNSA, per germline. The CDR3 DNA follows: TGTGCCAGCAGCTTGGGAGTTTCACCCCTCCACTTT. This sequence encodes CASSLGVSPLHF.

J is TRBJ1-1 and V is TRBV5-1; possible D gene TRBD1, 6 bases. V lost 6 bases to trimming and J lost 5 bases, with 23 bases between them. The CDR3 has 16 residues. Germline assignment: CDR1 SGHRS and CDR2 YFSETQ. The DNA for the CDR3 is TGCGCCAGCACCCTCTCGCTCGGGGGGGCCGGGACTGAAGCTTTCTTT. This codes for CASTLSLGGAGTEAFF.

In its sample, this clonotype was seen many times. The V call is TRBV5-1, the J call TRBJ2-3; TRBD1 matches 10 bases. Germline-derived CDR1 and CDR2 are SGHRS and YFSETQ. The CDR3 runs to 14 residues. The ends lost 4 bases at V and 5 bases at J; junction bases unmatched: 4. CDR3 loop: CASSPDRGKDTQYF. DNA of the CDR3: TGCGCCAGCAGCCCGGACAGGGGGAAAGATACGCAGTATTTT. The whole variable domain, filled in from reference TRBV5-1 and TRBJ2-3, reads KAGVTQTPRYLIKTRGQQVTLSCSPISGHRSVSWYQQTPGQGLQFLFEYFSETQRNKGNFPGRFSGRQFSNSRSEMNVSTLELGDSALYLCASSPDRGKDTQYFGPGTRLTVL.

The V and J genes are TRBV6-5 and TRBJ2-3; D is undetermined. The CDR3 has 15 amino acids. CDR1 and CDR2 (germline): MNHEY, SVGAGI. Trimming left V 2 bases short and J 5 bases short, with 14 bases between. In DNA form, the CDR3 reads TGTGCCAGCAGTTACAAAAGCAAATTGGGAGATACGCAGTATTTT. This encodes CASSYKSKLGDTQYF.

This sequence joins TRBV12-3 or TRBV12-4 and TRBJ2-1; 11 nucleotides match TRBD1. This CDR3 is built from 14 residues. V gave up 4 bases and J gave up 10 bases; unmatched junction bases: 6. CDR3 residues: CASSWTGGSREQFF. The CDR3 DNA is TGTGCCAGCAGTTGGACAGGGGGCTCTCGGGAGCAGTTCTTC.

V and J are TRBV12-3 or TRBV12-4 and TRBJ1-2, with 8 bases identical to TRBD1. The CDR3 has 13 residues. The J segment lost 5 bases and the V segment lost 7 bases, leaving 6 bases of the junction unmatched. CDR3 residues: CASTFGQGYGYTF. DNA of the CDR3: TGTGCCAGCACCTTCGGACAGGGATATGGCTACACCTTC.

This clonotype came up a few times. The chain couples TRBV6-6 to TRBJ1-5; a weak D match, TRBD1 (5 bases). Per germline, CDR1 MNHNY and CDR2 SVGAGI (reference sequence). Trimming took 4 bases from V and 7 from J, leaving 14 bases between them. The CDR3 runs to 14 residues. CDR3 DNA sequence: TGTGCCAGCAGTTCAGAAGGGACGGGACAGCCCCAGCATTTT. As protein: CASSSEGTGQPQHF.

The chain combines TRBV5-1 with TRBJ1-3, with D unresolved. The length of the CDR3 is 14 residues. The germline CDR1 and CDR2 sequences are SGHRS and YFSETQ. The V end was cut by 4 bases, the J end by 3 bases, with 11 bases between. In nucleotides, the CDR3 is TGCGCCAGCAGCCCTGAAGGTCTTGGAAACACCATATATTTT. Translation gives CASSPEGLGNTIYF. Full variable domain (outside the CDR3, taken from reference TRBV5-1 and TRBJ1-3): KAGVTQTPRYLIKTRGQQVTLSCSPISGHRSVSWYQQTPGQGLQFLFEYFSETQRNKGNFPGRFSGRQFSNSRSEMNVSTLELGDSALYLCASSPEGLGNTIYFGEGSWLTVV.

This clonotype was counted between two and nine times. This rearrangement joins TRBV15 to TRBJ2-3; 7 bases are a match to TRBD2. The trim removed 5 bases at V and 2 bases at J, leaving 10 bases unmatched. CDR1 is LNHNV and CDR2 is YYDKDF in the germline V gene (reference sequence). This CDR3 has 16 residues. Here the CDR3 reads CATSSYRAGITDTQYF. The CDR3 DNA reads TGTGCCACCAGCTCTTACCGAGCGGGGATCACAGATACGCAGTATTTT.

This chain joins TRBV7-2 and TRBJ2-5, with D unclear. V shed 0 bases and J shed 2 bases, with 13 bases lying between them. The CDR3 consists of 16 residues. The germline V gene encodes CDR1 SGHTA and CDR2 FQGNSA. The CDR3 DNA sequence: TGTGCCAGCAGCTTAGCGGGGAACCTGCCTCAAGAGACCCAGTACTTC. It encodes CASSLAGNLPQETQYF.

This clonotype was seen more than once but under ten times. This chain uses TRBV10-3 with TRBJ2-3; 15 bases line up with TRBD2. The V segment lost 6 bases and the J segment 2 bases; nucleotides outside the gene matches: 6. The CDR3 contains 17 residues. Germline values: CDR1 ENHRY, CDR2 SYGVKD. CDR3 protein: CAIRPGLAGGSTDTQYF. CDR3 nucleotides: TGTGCCATCAGGCCGGGACTAGCGGGGGGATCCACAGATACGCAGTATTTT.

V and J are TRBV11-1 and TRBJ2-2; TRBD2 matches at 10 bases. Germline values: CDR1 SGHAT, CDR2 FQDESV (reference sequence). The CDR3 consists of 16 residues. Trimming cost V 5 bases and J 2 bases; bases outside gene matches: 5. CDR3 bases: TGTGCCAGCAGCGGGCTAGCGGGGGCCAACACCGGGGAGCTGTTTTTT. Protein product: CASSGLAGANTGELFF.

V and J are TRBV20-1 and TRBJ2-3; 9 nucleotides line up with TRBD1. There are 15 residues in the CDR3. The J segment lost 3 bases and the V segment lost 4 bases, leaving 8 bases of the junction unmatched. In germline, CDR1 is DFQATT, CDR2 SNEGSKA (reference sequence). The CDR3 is CSATLRQGETDTQYF. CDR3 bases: TGCAGTGCTACCCTCCGACAGGGGGAGACAGATACGCAGTATTTT.

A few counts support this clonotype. CDR3 amino acids: CASSGRAGRTDTQYF. The CDR3 bases are TGTGCCAGCAGTGGGAGAGCGGGACGCACAGATACGCAGTATTTT. J is TRBJ2-3 and V is TRBV6-1; TRBD2 matches at 7 bases. CDR3 length equals 15 residues. The germline V gene encodes CDR1 MNHNS and CDR2 SASEGT. The ends lost 4 bases at V and 1 base at J; junction bases unmatched: 5.

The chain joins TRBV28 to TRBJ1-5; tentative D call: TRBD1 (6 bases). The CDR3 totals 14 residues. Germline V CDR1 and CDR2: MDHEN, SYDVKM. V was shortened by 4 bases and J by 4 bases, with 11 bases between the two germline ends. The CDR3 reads CASSSGTPNQPQHF. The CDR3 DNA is TGTGCCAGCAGTTCAGGGACACCAAATCAGCCCCAGCATTTT. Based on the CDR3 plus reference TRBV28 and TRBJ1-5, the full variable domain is DVKVTQSSRYLVKRTGEKVFLECVQDMDHENMFWYRQDPGLGLRLIYFSYDVKMKEKGDIPEGYSVSREKKERFSLILESASTNQTSMYLCASSSGTPNQPQHFGDGTRLSIL.

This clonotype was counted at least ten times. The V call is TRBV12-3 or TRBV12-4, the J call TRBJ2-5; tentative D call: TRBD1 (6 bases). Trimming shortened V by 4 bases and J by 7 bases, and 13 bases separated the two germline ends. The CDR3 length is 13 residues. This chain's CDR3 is CASSSRGSGTQYF. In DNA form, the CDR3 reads TGTGCCAGCAGTTCCAGGGGAAGTGGGACCCAGTACTTC.